These 10 T cell receptor beta chains came from one sample sequenced in a study of cytomegalovirus exposure and HLA in healthy donors. PCR employed 60 Vbeta and 13 Jbeta primers. Produced via immunoSEQ multiplex PCR; TCRdb's table is partial and in-frame only. The sample lists about 120,000 clones, about 83% occurring once. Sequencing was performed on PBMCs. Receptors were obtained from a woman aged 40 to 50 in good health and CMV-seropositive.

This CDR3 reads CASSHLGLPNSYNEQFF. The CDR3 DNA follows: TGTGCCAGCAGCCACCTCGGACTGCCAAACTCCTACAATGAGCAGTTCTTC. V is TRBV14 and J is TRBJ2-1, with a tentative D call TRBD2 (5 bases). Trimming took off 3 bases at V and 0 bases at J, with 15 bases between the two ends. CDR1 is SGHDN, CDR2 FVKESK, per germline. The CDR3 loop spans 17 amino acids.

The chain combines TRBV19 with TRBJ1-1; D call uncertain. Germline-derived CDR1 and CDR2 are LNHDA and SQIVND (reference sequence). The V and J ends lost 3 bases and 8 bases respectively, with 10 bases between them. The CDR3 covers 12 residues. This CDR3 is CASSIRPFEAFF. DNA of the CDR3: TGTGCCAGTAGTATCCGTCCCTTCGAAGCTTTCTTT.

This clone was found once. The V gene is TRBV5-6, the J gene TRBJ1-1; unclear D gene. V dropped 4 bases and J dropped 2 bases, with 9 bases sitting between them. The CDR3 length is 13 residues. CDR1 and CDR2 from the germline V gene are SGHDT and YYEEEE. The CDR3 DNA reads TGTGCCAGCAGCCGGAGGCGCAACACTGAAGCTTTCTTT. This gives the protein CASSRRRNTEAFF.

The genes are TRBV4-2 and TRBJ1-5, with 7 bases fitting TRBD1. V dropped 4 bases and J dropped 0; count of bases not matched to a gene: 3. CDR3 size: 15 residues. Per the germline V gene, CDR1 is LGHNA and CDR2 is YNFKEQ. CDR3 loop: CASSRDSDSNQPQHF. As DNA, the CDR3 is TGTGCCAGCAGCCGGGACAGTGATAGCAATCAGCCCCAGCATTTT.

This chain links TRBV5-1 with TRBJ1-1, with 8 bases matching TRBD1. CDR1 and CDR2 from the germline V gene are SGHRS and YFSETQ. The V and J ends lost 4 bases and 5 bases, in that order; junction bases with no gene match: 16. The CDR3 spans 17 residues. This CDR3 reads CASSAERSRGRTTEAFF. For the CDR3, the DNA is TGCGCCAGCAGCGCCGAGCGGAGCAGGGGGCGAACGACTGAAGCTTTCTTT.

A few counts support this clone. The genes are TRBV7-3 and TRBJ1-5; possible D gene TRBD1, 5 bases. The CDR3 spans 13 residues. The V gene's germline CDR1 is SGHTA and CDR2 FQGTGA. Trimming took off 1 base at V and 9 bases at J, with 10 bases between the two ends. Written as DNA, the CDR3 is TGTGCCAGCAGCTTAAGCGGGGCCGGGCCCCAGCATTTT. Its protein is CASSLSGAGPQHF.

The chain couples TRBV6-1 to TRBJ2-1; 9 bases map to TRBD2. This CDR3 is built from 15 residues. J lost 7 bases, V lost 2 bases, and 6 bases had no gene match. The germline V gene encodes CDR1 MNHNS and CDR2 SASEGT. As DNA, the CDR3 is TGTGCCAGCAGTGAAAATGCGGGAGGGCCGAATGAGCAGTTCTTC. Its translation is CASSENAGGPNEQFF.

The gene calls are TRBV9 and TRBJ2-1; 10 bases match TRBD1. Per the germline V gene, CDR1 is SGDLS and CDR2 is YYNGEE. The V segment lost 0 bases and the J segment 7 bases; nucleotides outside the gene matches: 7. CDR3 length: 16 residues. The CDR3 DNA reads as TGTGCCAGCAGCGTAGGGTTGACAGGGGGCCAGAATGAGCAGTTCTTC. It codes for CASSVGLTGGQNEQFF.

The chain joins TRBV7-2 to TRBJ1-2, with TRBD1 matching 7 bases. The germline CDR1 and CDR2 sequences are SGHTA and FQGNSA. The CDR3 contains 14 residues. Losses at the gene ends were 5 bases for V and 6 bases for J; bases not matched to a gene: 9. CDR3 coding DNA: TGTGCCAGCAGCCAAAGGGGGCCGGGGGATGGCTACACCTTC. Translated: CASSQRGPGDGYTF.

This clone was seen just once. V is TRBV7-3 and J is TRBJ2-2, with 12 bases that match TRBD2. The ends lost 5 bases at V and 6 bases at J; junction bases unmatched: 7. Germline CDR1 reads SGHTA; CDR2 reads FQGTGA. The CDR3 contains 16 residues. Written as DNA, the CDR3 is TGTGCCAGCAGCCCAAGGGCTAGCGGGGGGGCCGGGGAGCTGTTTTTT. The encoded protein is CASSPRASGGAGELFF.